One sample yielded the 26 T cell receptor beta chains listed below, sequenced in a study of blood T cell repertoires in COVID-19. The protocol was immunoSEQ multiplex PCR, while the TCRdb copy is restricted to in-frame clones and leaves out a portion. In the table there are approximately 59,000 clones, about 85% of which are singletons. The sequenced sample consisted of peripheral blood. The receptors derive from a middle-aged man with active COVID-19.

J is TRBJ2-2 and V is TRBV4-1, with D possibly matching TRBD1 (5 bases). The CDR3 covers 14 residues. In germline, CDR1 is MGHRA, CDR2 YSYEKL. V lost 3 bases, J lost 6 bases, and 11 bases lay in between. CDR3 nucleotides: TGCGCCAGCAGCCAGGCAGGGTCAGCCGGGGAGCTGTTTTTT. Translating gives CASSQAGSAGELFF.

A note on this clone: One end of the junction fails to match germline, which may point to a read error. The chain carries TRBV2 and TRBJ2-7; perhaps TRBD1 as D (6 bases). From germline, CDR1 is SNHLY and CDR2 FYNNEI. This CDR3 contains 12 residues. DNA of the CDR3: TGTGCCAACAGTCGGACAGCCTACGAGCAGTACTTC. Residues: CANSRTAYEQYF.

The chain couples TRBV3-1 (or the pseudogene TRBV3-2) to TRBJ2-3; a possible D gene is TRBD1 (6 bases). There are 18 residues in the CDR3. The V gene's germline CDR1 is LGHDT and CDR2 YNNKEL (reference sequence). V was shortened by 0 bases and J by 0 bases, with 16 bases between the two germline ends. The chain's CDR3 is CASSQELRDTPSTDTQYF. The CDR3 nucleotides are TGTGCCAGCAGCCAAGAACTCCGGGACACCCCTAGCACAGATACGCAGTATTTT.

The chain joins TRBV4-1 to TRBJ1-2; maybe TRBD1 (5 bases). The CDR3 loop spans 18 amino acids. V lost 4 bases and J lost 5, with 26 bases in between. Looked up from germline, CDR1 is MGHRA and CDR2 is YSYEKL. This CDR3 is CASSRHPWRRGAGYGYTF. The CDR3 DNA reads TGCGCCAGCAGCCGACACCCCTGGAGGAGGGGCGCCGGTTATGGCTACACCTTC.

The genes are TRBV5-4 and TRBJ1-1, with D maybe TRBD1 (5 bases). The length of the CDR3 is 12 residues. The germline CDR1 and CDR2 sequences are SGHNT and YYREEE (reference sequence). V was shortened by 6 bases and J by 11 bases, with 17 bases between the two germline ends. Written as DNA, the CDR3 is TGTGCCAGCAACCAGCCAGGGTTTTCGGCTTTCTTT. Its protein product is CASNQPGFSAFF.

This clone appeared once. CDR3 sequence reads: CASSLRVATNEKLFF. The DNA for the CDR3 is TGTGCCAGCAGTTTGAGGGTTGCAACTAATGAAAAACTGTTTTTT. The chain couples TRBV27 to TRBJ1-4; D gene unclear. CDR1 is MNHEY, CDR2 SMNVEV, per germline (reference sequence). V lost 3 bases, J lost 0 bases, and 8 bases lay in between. The CDR3 loop spans 15 amino acids. The full variable domain, completed using reference TRBV27 and TRBJ1-4, is EAQVTQNPRYLITVTGKKLTVTCSQNMNHEYMSWYRQDPGLGLRQIYYSMNVEVTDKGDVPEGYKVSRKEKRNFPLILESPSPNQTSLYFCASSLRVATNEKLFFGSGTQLSVL.

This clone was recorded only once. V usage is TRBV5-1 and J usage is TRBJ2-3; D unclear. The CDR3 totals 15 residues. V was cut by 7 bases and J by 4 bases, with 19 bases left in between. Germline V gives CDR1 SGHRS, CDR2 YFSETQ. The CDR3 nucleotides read TGCGCCAGCCAACTCCTCCCCGCAGGCCCAGATACGCAGTATTTT. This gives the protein CASQLLPAGPDTQYF.

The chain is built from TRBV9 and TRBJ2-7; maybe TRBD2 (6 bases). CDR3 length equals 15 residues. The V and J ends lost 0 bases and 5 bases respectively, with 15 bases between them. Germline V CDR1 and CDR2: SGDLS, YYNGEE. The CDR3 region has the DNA TGTGCCAGCAGCGTAGGGGACTCCGACTTTGACGAGCAGTACTTC. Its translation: CASSVGDSDFDEQYF.

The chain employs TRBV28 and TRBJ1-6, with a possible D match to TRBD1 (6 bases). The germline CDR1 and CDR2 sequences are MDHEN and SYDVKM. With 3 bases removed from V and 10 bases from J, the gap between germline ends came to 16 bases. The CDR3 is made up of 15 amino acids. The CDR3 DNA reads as TGTGCCAGCAGTTTTCTGGGGGCGGAGAGATCACCCCTCCACTTT. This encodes CASSFLGAERSPLHF. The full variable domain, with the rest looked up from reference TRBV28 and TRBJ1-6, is DVKVTQSSRYLVKRTGEKVFLECVQDMDHENMFWYRQDPGLGLRLIYFSYDVKMKEKGDIPEGYSVSREKKERFSLILESASTNQTSMYLCASSFLGAERSPLHFGNGTRLTVT.

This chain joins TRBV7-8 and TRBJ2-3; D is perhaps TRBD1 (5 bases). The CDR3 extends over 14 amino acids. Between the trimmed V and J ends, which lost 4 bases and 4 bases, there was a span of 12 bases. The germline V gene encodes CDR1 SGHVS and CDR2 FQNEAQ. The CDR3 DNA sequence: TGTGCCAGCAGCTCCCCGACAGAGGCAGATACGCAGTATTTT. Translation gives CASSSPTEADTQYF.

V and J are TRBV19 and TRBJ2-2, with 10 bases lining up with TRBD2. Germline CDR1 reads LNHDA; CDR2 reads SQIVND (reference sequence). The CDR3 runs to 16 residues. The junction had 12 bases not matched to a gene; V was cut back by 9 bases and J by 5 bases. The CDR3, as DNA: TGTGCCAGCGCATCAGCGGGAGGGCCGGGGACCGGGGAGCTGTTTTTT. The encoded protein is CASASAGGPGTGELFF.

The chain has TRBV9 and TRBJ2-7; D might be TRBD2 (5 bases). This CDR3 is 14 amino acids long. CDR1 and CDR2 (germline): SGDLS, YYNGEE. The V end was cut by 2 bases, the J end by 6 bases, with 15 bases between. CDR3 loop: CASSVRASSGEQYF. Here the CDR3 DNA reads TGTGCCAGCAGCGTGCGGGCTAGCTCCGGCGAGCAGTACTTC. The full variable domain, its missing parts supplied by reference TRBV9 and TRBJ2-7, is DSGVTQTPKHLITATGQRVTLRCSPRSGDLSVYWYQQSLDQGLQFLIQYYNGEERAKGNILERFSAQQFPDLHSELNLSSLELGDSALYFCASSVRASSGEQYFGPGTRLTVT.

The CDR3 sequence is CASSSLLSGVFEQYF. In nucleotides, the CDR3 is TGTGCCAGCAGCTCGCTGCTTAGCGGGGTATTCGAGCAGTACTTC. The V gene is TRBV5-4, the J gene TRBJ2-7, with 8 bases that match TRBD2. With V trimmed by 3 bases and J by 6 bases, 11 bases remained unmatched. The CDR3 length is 15 residues. Per germline, CDR1 SGHNT and CDR2 YYREEE (reference sequence).

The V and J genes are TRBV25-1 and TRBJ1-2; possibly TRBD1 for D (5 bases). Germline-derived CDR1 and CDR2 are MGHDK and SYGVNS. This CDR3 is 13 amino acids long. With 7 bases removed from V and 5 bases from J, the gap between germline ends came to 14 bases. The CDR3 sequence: CASTPDRDYGYTF. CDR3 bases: TGTGCCAGCACCCCAGACAGAGATTATGGCTACACCTTC.

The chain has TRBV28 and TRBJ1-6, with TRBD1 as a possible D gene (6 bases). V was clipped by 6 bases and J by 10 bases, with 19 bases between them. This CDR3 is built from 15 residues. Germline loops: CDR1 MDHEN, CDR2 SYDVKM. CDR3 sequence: CASRSTGGGGSPLHF. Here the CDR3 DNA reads TGTGCCAGCAGAAGTACGGGAGGGGGGGGATCACCCCTCCACTTT.

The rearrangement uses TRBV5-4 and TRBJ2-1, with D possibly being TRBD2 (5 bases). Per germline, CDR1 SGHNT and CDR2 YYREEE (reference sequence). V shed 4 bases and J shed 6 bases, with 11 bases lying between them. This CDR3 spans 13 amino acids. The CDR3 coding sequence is TGTGCCAGCAGCCCACTAGAAGGCAATGAGCAGTTCTTC. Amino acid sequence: CASSPLEGNEQFF.

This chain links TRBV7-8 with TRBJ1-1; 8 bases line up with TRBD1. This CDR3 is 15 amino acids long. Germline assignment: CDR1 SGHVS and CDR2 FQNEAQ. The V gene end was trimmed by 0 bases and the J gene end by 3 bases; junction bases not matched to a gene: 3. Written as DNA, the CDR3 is TGTGCCAGCAGCTTAGCGACAGGGGTGGACACTGAAGCTTTCTTT. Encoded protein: CASSLATGVDTEAFF.

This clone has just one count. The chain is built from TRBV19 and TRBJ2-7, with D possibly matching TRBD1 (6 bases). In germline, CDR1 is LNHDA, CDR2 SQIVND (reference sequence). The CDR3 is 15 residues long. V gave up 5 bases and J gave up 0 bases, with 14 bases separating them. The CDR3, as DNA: TGTGCCAGTAGTCCCGCGACAGGAGTCTCCTACGAGCAGTACTTC. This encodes CASSPATGVSYEQYF.

CDR3 nucleotides: TGTGCCAGCAGTTTTGAAATGAGCTCCTACAATGAGCAGTTCTTC. Amino acid sequence: CASSFEMSSYNEQFF. The chain recombines TRBV28 with TRBJ2-1, with D uncertain. The CDR3 runs to 15 residues. V lost 3 bases and J lost 0, with 9 bases in between. The germline gives CDR1 MDHEN, CDR2 SYDVKM.

CDR3 residues: CASGSPPLGGSAGGYNEQFF. The CDR3 bases are TGTGCTAGTGGTTCGCCCCCCCTTGGGGGGTCGGCGGGAGGTTACAATGAGCAGTTCTTC. This chain uses TRBV12-5 with TRBJ2-1; TRBD2 agrees at 8 bases. There are 20 residues in the CDR3. V trimming: 4 bases; J trimming: 4 bases; junction bases outside the gene matches: 21. Looked up from germline, CDR1 is LGHNT and CDR2 is FRNRAP.

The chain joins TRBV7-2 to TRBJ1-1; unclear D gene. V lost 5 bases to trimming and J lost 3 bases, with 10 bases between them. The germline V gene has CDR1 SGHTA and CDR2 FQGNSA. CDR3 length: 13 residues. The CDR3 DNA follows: TGTGCCAGCAGCCCGACCGGGGACACTGAAGCTTTCTTT. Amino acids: CASSPTGDTEAFF.

The CDR3 protein is CASSETGQNTGELFF. CDR3 DNA: TGTGCCAGCAGCGAGACAGGACAGAACACCGGGGAGCTGTTTTTT. The chain links TRBV7-3 to TRBJ2-2; weak D call: TRBD1 (6 bases). The CDR3 is 15 residues long. V was cut by 5 bases and J by 1 base, with 11 bases left in between. Germline lookup yields CDR1 SGHTA and CDR2 FQGTGA. Full variable domain (rest looked up from reference TRBV7-3 and TRBJ2-2): GAGVSQTPSNKVTEKGKYVELRCDPISGHTALYWYRQSLGQGPEFLIYFQGTGAADDSGLPNDRFFAVRPEGSVSTLKIQRTERGDSAVYLCASSETGQNTGELFFGEGSRLTVL.

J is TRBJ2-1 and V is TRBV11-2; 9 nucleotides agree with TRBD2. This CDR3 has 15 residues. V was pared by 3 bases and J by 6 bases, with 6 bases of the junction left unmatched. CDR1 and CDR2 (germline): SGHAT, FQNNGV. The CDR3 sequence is CASSFSGLARNEQFF. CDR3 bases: TGTGCCAGCAGCTTCTCGGGACTAGCACGCAATGAGCAGTTCTTC.

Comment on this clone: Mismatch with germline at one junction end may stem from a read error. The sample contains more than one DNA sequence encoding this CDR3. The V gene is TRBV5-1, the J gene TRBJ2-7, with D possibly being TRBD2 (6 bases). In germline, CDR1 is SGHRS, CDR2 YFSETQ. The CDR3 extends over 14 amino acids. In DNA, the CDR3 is TGCGCCAGATCTCTAGCGCCCTCTTCCTACGAGCAGTACTTT. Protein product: CARSLAPSSYEQYF.

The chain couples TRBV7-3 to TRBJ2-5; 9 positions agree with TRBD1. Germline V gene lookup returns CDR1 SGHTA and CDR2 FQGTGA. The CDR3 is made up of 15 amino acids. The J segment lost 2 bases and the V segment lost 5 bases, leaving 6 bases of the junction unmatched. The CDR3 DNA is TGTGCCAGCAGCCTGACAGGGGGGGGTCAAGAGACCCAGTACTTC. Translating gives CASSLTGGGQETQYF.

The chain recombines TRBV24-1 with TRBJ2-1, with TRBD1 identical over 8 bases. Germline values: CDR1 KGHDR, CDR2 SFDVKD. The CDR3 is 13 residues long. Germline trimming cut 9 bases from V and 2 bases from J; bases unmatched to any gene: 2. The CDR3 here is CATAGGAYNEQFF. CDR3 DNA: TGTGCCACCGCAGGGGGCGCCTACAATGAGCAGTTCTTC.